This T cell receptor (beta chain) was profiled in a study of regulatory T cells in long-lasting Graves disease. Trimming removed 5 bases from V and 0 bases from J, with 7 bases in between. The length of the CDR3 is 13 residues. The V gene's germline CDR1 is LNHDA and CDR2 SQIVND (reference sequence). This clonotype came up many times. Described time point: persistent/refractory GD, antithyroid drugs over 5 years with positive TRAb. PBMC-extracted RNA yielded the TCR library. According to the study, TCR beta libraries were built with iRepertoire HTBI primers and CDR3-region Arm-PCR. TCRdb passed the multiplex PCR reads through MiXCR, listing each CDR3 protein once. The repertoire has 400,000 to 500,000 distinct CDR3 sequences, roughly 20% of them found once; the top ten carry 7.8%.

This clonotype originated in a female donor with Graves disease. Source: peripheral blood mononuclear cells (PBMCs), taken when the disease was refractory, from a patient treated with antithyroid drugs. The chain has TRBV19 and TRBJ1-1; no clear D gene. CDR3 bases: TGTGCCAGTAGTGTCTCCATGAACACTGAAGCTTTCTTT. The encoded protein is CASSVSMNTEAFF.